Below, 4 T cell receptor beta chains from the same sample are listed, as sequenced in a study of CD8+ T cells in alopecia areata. TCR sequencing used cDNA made by reverse transcription of extracted RNA. Profiled with immunoSEQ multiplex PCR; TCRdb holds only in-frame clones, not every one. The table has approximately 170,000 clones, less than 70% seen once. Treatment described: oral pan-JAK inhibitor, 5-10 mg twice daily. This material consisted of CD4+ T cells sorted from blood, taken at week 24, from a patient treated with tofacitinib. All receptors derive from a human donor with alopecia areata.

The chain is built from TRBV20-1 and TRBJ1-1; D unresolved. Germline loops: CDR1 DFQATT, CDR2 SNEGSKA (reference sequence). Trimming took off 4 bases at V and 7 bases at J, with 10 bases between the two ends. The CDR3 covers 11 residues. CDR3 DNA: TGCAGTGCTATAAGAAGTTATGAAGCTTTCTTT. It encodes CSAIRSYEAFF.

As DNA, the CDR3 is TGTGCCAGCAGGTCGGGACAGGGACATACAACTAATGAAAAACTGTTTTTT. This gives the protein CASRSGQGHTTNEKLFF. The V gene is TRBV2, the J gene TRBJ1-4; 9 nucleotides agree with TRBD1. Germline values: CDR1 SNHLY, CDR2 FYNNEI. Losses at the gene ends were 6 bases for V and 0 bases for J; bases not matched to a gene: 8. This CDR3 has 17 amino acids.

In DNA form, the CDR3 reads TGCGCCAGCAGCCGGACAGGGGGAACTGAAGCTTTCTTT. This encodes CASSRTGGTEAFF. The chain has TRBV5-1 and TRBJ1-1; 10 bases map to TRBD1. This CDR3 spans 13 amino acids. CDR1 and CDR2 (germline): SGHRS, YFSETQ. V lost 4 bases to trimming and J lost 5 bases; unmatched junction nucleotides: 2.

This clone appeared a few times. V usage is TRBV20-1 and J usage is TRBJ2-3; D unresolved. The CDR3 contains 11 residues. V lost 7 bases to trimming and J lost 5 bases, with 10 bases between them. Germline V gene lookup returns CDR1 DFQATT and CDR2 SNEGSKA (reference sequence). CDR3: CSGLLGDTQYF. In DNA, the CDR3 is TGCAGTGGCCTGCTGGGAGATACGCAGTATTTT.